This TCR beta chain was profiled in a study of PD-1 blockade in classical Hodgkin lymphoma. Here immunoSEQ multiplex PCR was the method, and the copy in TCRdb shows in-frame clones only, minus some. The sample shows approximately 41,000 clones, over 75% of them seen only once. This clone was found once. There are 14 residues in the CDR3. Germline V gene lookup returns CDR1 LNHNV and CDR2 YYDKDF (reference sequence). Trimming took 0 bases from V and 4 from J, leaving 7 bases between them. After autologous stem cell transplantation all patients relapsed, and prior brentuximab vedotin exposure differed between cohorts.

The receptor was isolated from a human donor with classical Hodgkin lymphoma. Here the sequenced sample was peripheral blood mononuclear cells (PBMCs), taken at baseline. The rearrangement joins TRBV15 to TRBJ1-5, with D possibly TRBD1 on 5 matching bases. CDR3 bases: TGTGCCACCAGCAGAGAAGGGGTGAATCAGCCCCAGCATTTT. Its protein product is CATSREGVNQPQHF.